Listed below are T cell receptor beta chains from one sample, sequenced in a study of PD-1 blockade in classical Hodgkin lymphoma. The method was immunoSEQ multiplex PCR; TCRdb's version includes in-frame clones alone and lacks a portion of them. The data hold some 58,000 clones, with approximately 94% observed a single time. Here the sequenced sample was peripheral blood mononuclear cells (PBMCs), taken before the fourth cycle of nivolumab. The receptors derive from a human donor with classical Hodgkin lymphoma. The CDR3 runs from the conserved cysteine through the conserved F or W. The D gene is left open where the match is weak. Clone size is not always given. Where it is, it says once, few, many or a class for expanded clones.

size	V	D	J	DNA	CDR3
.	TRBV15	.	TRBJ2-3	TGTGCCACCAGCAGAGATCTCGAAGATACGCAGTATTTT	CATSRDLEDTQYF
.	TRBV15	TRBD1	TRBJ1-1	TGTGCCACCAGCAGCTCAGGGGGTGAAGCTTTCTTT	CATSSSGGEAFF
.	TRBV5-4	TRBD2	TRBJ2-1	TGTGCCAGCAGCTTGGAACCGGGGGGATCCAATGAGCAGTTCTTC	CASSLEPGGSNEQFF
.	TRBV9	.	TRBJ2-5	TGTGCCAGCAGTCAGGGGAGTAGGGAGACCCAGTACTTC	CASSQGSRETQYF
.	TRBV2	.	TRBJ1-5	TGTGCCAGTCGTGACCGGAGTAGCAATCAGCCCCAGCATTTT	CASRDRSSNQPQHF
.	TRBV7-9	.	TRBJ2-3	TGTGCCAGCAGCTCCACCACAGATACGCAGTATTTT	CASSSTTDTQYF
.	TRBV11-1	TRBD1	TRBJ1-6	TGTGCCAGCAGCAAGGACAGGGATTCACCCCTCCACTTT	CASSKDRDSPLHF
.	TRBV4-1	.	TRBJ1-2	TGCGCCAGCAGCCAATGGGGGGGTGAAGGCTATGGCTACACCTTC	CASSQWGGEGYGYTF
once	TRBV18	TRBD2	TRBJ2-5	TGTGCCAGCTCACCACCGGGGAGGGCACATAGGAAACAAGAGACCCAGTACTTC	CASSPPGRAHRKQETQYF
once	TRBV5-8	.	TRBJ1-4	TGTGCCAGCAGCTTCGCCGAGTACGAAAAACTGTTTTTT	CASSFAEYEKLFF
.	TRBV28	.	TRBJ1-2	TGTGCCAGCAGTTTACAGACTTATGGCTACACCTTC	CASSLQTYGYTF
.	TRBV30	.	TRBJ2-1	TGTGCCTGGCGGCGGGATCCCTACAATGAGCAGTTCTTC	CAWRRDPYNEQFF
.	TRBV7-3	TRBD2	TRBJ2-2	TGTGCCAGCAGCTTAAATGCGGTGGCTAGCGGGAAAAACACCGGGGAGCTGTTTTTT	CASSLNAVASGKNTGELFF
.	TRBV6-1	TRBD2	TRBJ2-5	TGTGCCAGCAGTGAAGCTTGGCTAGCGGAACAAGAGACCCAGTACTTC	CASSEAWLAEQETQYF
once	TRBV13	.	TRBJ2-5	TGTGCCGGCAGCCACCAAGGGCGGGAGACCCAGTACTTC	CAGSHQGRETQYF
.	TRBV13	TRBD2	TRBJ2-3	TGTGCCAGCAGCTCGCCTAGCGGGAGAGATCCAGATACGCAGTATTTT	CASSSPSGRDPDTQYF
.	TRBV6-5	.	TRBJ2-5	TGTGCCAGCAGTTACTTAGGGTCAATGGAGACCCAGTACTTC	CASSYLGSMETQYF
once	TRBV19	.	TRBJ2-4	TGTGCCAGTAGTACCCCCCCCGGGGCAAAGGGGGCCAAAAACATTCAGTACTTC	CASSTPPGAKGAKNIQYF
.	TRBV11-2	TRBD1	TRBJ1-1	TGTGCCAGCAGCTTAGGCGGTACAGGGGTGAACACTGAAGCTTTCTTT	CASSLGGTGVNTEAFF
.	TRBV7-9	TRBD1	TRBJ2-5	TGTGCCAGCAGCTTAGGACAGGGTCCCGAAGAGACCCAGTACTTC	CASSLGQGPEETQYF
.	TRBV6-5	.	TRBJ1-5	TGTGCCAGCAGCTACAGGGTCGGCAATCAGCCCCAGCATTTT	CASSYRVGNQPQHF
.	TRBV7-2	TRBD2	TRBJ2-1	TGTGCCAGCAGCCCTAGCGGGGGGGTCTACAATGAGCAGTTCTTC	CASSPSGGVYNEQFF
.	TRBV6-1	.	TRBJ2-7	TGTGCCAGCAGTGAAGGCCGGACGCTATCCTACGAGCAGTACTTC	CASSEGRTLSYEQYF
.	TRBV7-8	.	TRBJ2-7	TGTGCCAGCAGCTTAGTAGGACTCCGCTCCTACGAGCAGTACTTC	CASSLVGLRSYEQYF
.	TRBV6-1	.	TRBJ2-3	TGTGCCAGCAGTGGACAGGTTCACACAGATACGCAGTATTTT	CASSGQVHTDTQYF
.	TRBV28	TRBD2	TRBJ2-3	TGTGCCAGCAGTTCCTCGTTACTAGCGGGAGGCTCGGATACGCAGTATTTT	CASSSSLLAGGSDTQYF
.	TRBV5-1	.	TRBJ2-7	TGCGCCAGCAGCCCCCAGGGGAGTGGCTACGAGCAGTACTTC	CASSPQGSGYEQYF
.	TRBV19	TRBD1	TRBJ1-2	TGTGCCAGTACCCACCCGGGACAGGGGACCTATGGCTACACCTTC	CASTHPGQGTYGYTF
.	TRBV6-5	TRBD1	TRBJ2-2	TGTGCCACCGAATCGGGACAGGGATACGGGGAGCTGTTTTTT	CATESGQGYGELFF
.	TRBV5-1	TRBD1	TRBJ2-7	TGCGCCAGCAGCCCAATGACAGGGGCTTACGAGCAGTACTTC	CASSPMTGAYEQYF
.	TRBV5-8	.	TRBJ2-1	TGTGCCAGCAGCTTGGCGGGAGACAATGAGCAGTTCTTC	CASSLAGDNEQFF
.	TRBV7-9	TRBD1	TRBJ1-4	TGTGCCAGCAGCTTACAGGGGGAGGTAGATGAAAAACTGTTTTTT	CASSLQGEVDEKLFF
.	TRBV28	.	TRBJ2-1	TGTGCCAGCAGTTTAGACAACTCCTACAATGAGCAGTTCTTC	CASSLDNSYNEQFF
.	TRBV28	TRBD1	TRBJ1-4	TGTGCCAGCAGTTCCCCCGGGACAGGGTTGGAAAAACTGTTTTTT	CASSSPGTGLEKLFF
.	TRBV13	.	TRBJ2-1	TGTGCCAGCAGCCCGGAGGGCCCAGGCGGCAATGAGCAGTTCTTC	CASSPEGPGGNEQFF
.	TRBV2	.	TRBJ2-7	TGTGCCAGCTGGGAGACAGCTCTGTCCTACGAGCAGTACTTC	CASWETALSYEQYF
.	TRBV27	.	TRBJ2-3	TGTGCCAGCAGTTTTCTCCCAACAACAGGGGATACGCAGTATTTT	CASSFLPTTGDTQYF
few	TRBV7-9	.	TRBJ1-1	TGTGCCAGCAGCTCTAGACAGGAAGAAGCTTTCTTT	CASSSRQEEAFF
.	TRBV15	.	TRBJ2-4	TGTGCCACCAGCGTCGTTGAGACAGGGACTGGCATTCAGTACTTC	CATSVVETGTGIQYF
.	TRBV6-5	.	TRBJ2-2	TGTGCCAGCAGGACCCAGAGGACTAACACCGGGGAGCTGTTTTTT	CASRTQRTNTGELFF
.	TRBV25-1	TRBD2	TRBJ2-3	TGTGCCAGAAGAATCTCCCGGGGAGGGATAACAGATACGCAGTATTTT	CARRISRGGITDTQYF
.	TRBV5-1	.	TRBJ2-3	TGCGCCAGCAGCCCGAGACAGGAGGGAGATACGCAGTATTTT	CASSPRQEGDTQYF
.	TRBV28	.	TRBJ2-3	TGTGCCAGCAGTTTAATTTTGGGCCCAGATACGCAGTATTTT	CASSLILGPDTQYF
.	TRBV10-2	.	TRBJ2-7	TGCGCCAGCAGTGCTGAGCCGACCTACGAGCAGTACTTC	CASSAEPTYEQYF
.	TRBV19	TRBD1	TRBJ2-1	TGTGCCAGTAGTGACAGGACAGGGAAGTCCTACAATGAGCAGTTCTTC	CASSDRTGKSYNEQFF
.	TRBV27	TRBD2	TRBJ2-1	TGTGCCAGCAGTTTAACGGGAGGATCCTACAATGAGCAGTTCTTC	CASSLTGGSYNEQFF
.	TRBV5-5	.	TRBJ2-3	TGTGCCAGCAGCTCTCCTGCGGGAACAACAGATACGCAGTATTTT	CASSSPAGTTDTQYF
.	TRBV7-6	.	TRBJ1-5	TGTGCCAGCAGCTTGACAGACGAGCGGGGCAATCAGCCCCAGCATTTT	CASSLTDERGNQPQHF
.	TRBV6-6	TRBD2	TRBJ2-1	TGTGCCAGCAGCCTCACTAGCGGGAGTAGCGAGCAGTTCTTC	CASSLTSGSSEQFF
.	TRBV20-1	.	TRBJ2-5	TGCAGTGCTAGAGCGGAGGAGACCCAGTACTTC	CSARAEETQYF
once	TRBV12-2	.	TRBJ2-3	TGTGCAAGTCGCTTAGCGCGTGGGACCACCAAGTCCGGACTATGGCCCCATACGCAGTATTTT	CASRLARGTTKSGLWPHTQYF
.	TRBV27	TRBD1	TRBJ1-2	TGTGCCAGCAGCCGGGACAGGGGGGAGCGAGGCTACACCTTC	CASSRDRGERGYTF
.	TRBV5-5	.	TRBJ2-6	TGTGCCAGCAGCTTGGGAGACTCTGGGGCCAACGTCCTGACTTTC	CASSLGDSGANVLTF
.	TRBV7-8	.	TRBJ1-3	TGTGCCAGCAGCTTAGAGTGGGGGAAACAGGCCTCCGGAAACACCATATATTTT	CASSLEWGKQASGNTIYF
.	TRBV19	TRBD1	TRBJ2-2	TGTGCCAGTAGTATAGGACAGGGGCCGAACACCGGGGAGCTGTTTTTT	CASSIGQGPNTGELFF